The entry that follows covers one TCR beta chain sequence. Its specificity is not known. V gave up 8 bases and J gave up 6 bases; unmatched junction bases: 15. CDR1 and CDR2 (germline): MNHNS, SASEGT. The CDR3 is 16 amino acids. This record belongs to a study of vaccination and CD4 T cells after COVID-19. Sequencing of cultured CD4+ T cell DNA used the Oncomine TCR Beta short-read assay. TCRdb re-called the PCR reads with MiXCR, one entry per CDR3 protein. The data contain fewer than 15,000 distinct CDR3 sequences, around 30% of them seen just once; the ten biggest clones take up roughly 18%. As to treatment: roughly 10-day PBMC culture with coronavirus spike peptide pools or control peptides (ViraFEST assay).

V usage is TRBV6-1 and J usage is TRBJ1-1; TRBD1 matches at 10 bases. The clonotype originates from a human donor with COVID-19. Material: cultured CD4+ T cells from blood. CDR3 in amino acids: CASLALPTGGSAEAFF. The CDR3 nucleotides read TGTGCCAGCCTCGCCCTTCCGACAGGGGGCTCGGCTGAAGCTTTCTTT.